Below, 25 T cell receptor beta chains from the same sample are listed, as sequenced in a study of cytomegalovirus exposure and HLA in healthy donors. In the PCR, 60 Vbeta and 13 Jbeta primers were used. TCRdb's table, derived via immunoSEQ multiplex PCR, lists solely in-frame clones and lacks some. The profile shows around 140,000 clones, just under 80% of them singletons. Sample: PBMCs. The receptors originated from a male donor in good health and CMV-seronegative.

DNA of the CDR3: TGTGCCAGTAGTATAAATGACAGGGATCTTTATGGAAACACCATATATTTT. Translating it yields CASSINDRDLYGNTIYF. The V gene is TRBV19, the J gene TRBJ1-3; 7 bases are a match to TRBD1. The germline V gene has CDR1 LNHDA and CDR2 SQIVND (reference sequence). The CDR3 is made up of 17 amino acids. J lost 3 bases, V lost 2 bases, and 10 bases had no gene match.

The chain is built from TRBV9 and TRBJ2-2; possibly TRBD1 for D (5 bases). V was shortened by 4 bases and J by 6 bases, with 10 bases between the two germline ends. The CDR3 sequence is 13 residues long. Germline V gene sequence: CDR1 SGDLS, CDR2 YYNGEE. DNA for the CDR3: TGTGCCAGCAGCCTCGGACAAGCCGGGGAGCTGTTTTTT. Translation: CASSLGQAGELFF. The full variable domain, in which reference TRBV9 and TRBJ2-2 provide the parts outside the CDR3, is DSGVTQTPKHLITATGQRVTLRCSPRSGDLSVYWYQQSLDQGLQFLIQYYNGEERAKGNILERFSAQQFPDLHSELNLSSLELGDSALYFCASSLGQAGELFFGEGSRLTVL.

This clone occurred once. CDR3 in DNA: TGCGCCAGCAGCTTCAGGGGGGCGCTTACCGGTGAGCAGTTCTTC. Encoded protein: CASSFRGALTGEQFF. V gene TRBV5-1 combines with J gene TRBJ2-1; tentatively, D is TRBD1 (7 bases). The V end was cut by 2 bases, the J end by 9 bases, with 18 bases between. The CDR3 runs 15 residues. From germline, CDR1 is SGHRS and CDR2 YFSETQ.

This chain connects TRBV7-8 to TRBJ2-5; 9 positions match TRBD2. The CDR3 spans 15 residues. V lost 4 bases to trimming and J lost 0 bases; unmatched junction nucleotides: 3. Germline lookup yields CDR1 SGHVS and CDR2 FQNEAQ. CDR3 sequence reads: CASSSRLADQETQYF. CDR3 nucleotides: TGTGCCAGCAGCTCCAGACTAGCGGACCAAGAGACCCAGTACTTC.

The DNA for the CDR3 is TGTGCCAGTGGGACTAGCGCTTTCTACGAGCAGTACTTC. Its translation is CASGTSAFYEQYF. The chain carries TRBV6-5 and TRBJ2-5; 10 positions agree with TRBD2. The DNA matches TRBJ2-7 better at its end, which makes the J call doubtful. Germline loops: CDR1 MNHEY, CDR2 SVGAGI. The CDR3 runs 13 residues.

V gene TRBV7-2 combines with J gene TRBJ2-3, with D unclear. Trimming left V 7 bases short and J 2 bases short, with 13 bases between. Germline loops: CDR1 SGHTA, CDR2 FQGNSA. This CDR3 has 14 residues. The CDR3, as DNA: TGTGCCAGCAAGCCGTCGTCAAACACAGATACGCAGTATTTT. This sequence encodes CASKPSSNTDTQYF. Full variable domain (rest looked up from reference TRBV7-2 and TRBJ2-3): GAGVSQSPSNKVTEKGKDVELRCDPISGHTALYWYRQSLGQGLEFLIYFQGNSAPDKSGLPSDRFSAERTGGSVSTLTIQRTQQEDSAVYLCASKPSSNTDTQYFGPGTRLTVL.

The CDR3 loop reads CASSPQADYGYTF. DNA for the CDR3: TGTGCCAGCAGCCCCCAGGCAGACTATGGCTACACCTTC. The chain has TRBV5-5 and TRBJ1-2; D is unresolved. The germline CDR1 and CDR2 sequences are SGHKS and YYEKEE (reference sequence). The length of the CDR3 is 13 residues. Deletions cut 4 bases from V and 3 bases from J, with 10 bases between. Variable domain in full (rest from reference TRBV5-5 and TRBJ1-2): DAGVTQSPTHLIKTRGQQVTLRCSPISGHKSVSWYQQVLGQGPQFIFQYYEKEERGRGNFPDRFSARQFPNYSSELNVNALLLGDSALYLCASSPQADYGYTFGSGTRLTVV.

The genes are TRBV5-1 and TRBJ1-4; a weak D match, TRBD1 (5 bases). Trimming left V 3 bases short and J 0 bases short, with 9 bases between. Germline CDR1 reads SGHRS; CDR2 reads YFSETQ. The CDR3 is made up of 15 amino acids. CDR3 sequence reads: CASSSGGSTNEKLFF. CDR3 sequence (DNA): TGCGCCAGCAGCTCCGGGGGTTCAACTAATGAAAAACTGTTTTTT.

The V and J genes are TRBV12-5 and TRBJ1-5, with TRBD1 identical over 7 bases. Germline CDR1 LGHNT, CDR2 FRNRAP. The CDR3 runs to 14 residues. Trimming removed 1 base from V and 4 bases from J; junction bases left unmatched: 1. The CDR3, as DNA: TGTGCTAGTGGTTTGGGGGGACAGAATCAGCCCCAGCATTTT. Residues: CASGLGGQNQPQHF.

The chain recombines TRBV6-5 with TRBJ2-1; D is perhaps TRBD1 (6 bases). The CDR3 contains 13 residues. Germline CDR1 and CDR2: MNHEY and SVGAGI. V lost 6 bases and J lost 7, with 13 bases in between. DNA for the CDR3: TGTGCCAGCAGCTGGGGGCCGGAAAATGAGCAGTTCTTC. Its protein is CASSWGPENEQFF.

This clone showed up just once. The chain combines TRBV6-5 with TRBJ1-3; D gene ambiguous. Germline V gene lookup returns CDR1 MNHEY and CDR2 SVGAGI. Trimming took 6 bases from V and 0 from J, leaving 12 bases between them. CDR3 size: 15 residues. CDR3 protein: CASSRTPLSGNTIYF. CDR3 nucleotide sequence: TGTGCCAGCAGCCGTACACCCCTCTCTGGAAACACCATATATTTT.

The rearrangement joins TRBV29-1 to TRBJ2-3; TRBD1 matches at 7 bases. This CDR3 is 13 amino acids long. The junction had 4 bases not matched to a gene; V was cut back by 6 bases and J by 1 base. Germline loops: CDR1 SQVTM, CDR2 ANQGSEA. The CDR3 protein is CSVAGTGTDTQYF. The CDR3 DNA follows: TGCAGCGTAGCCGGGACAGGCACAGATACGCAGTATTTT.

The chain has TRBV29-1 and TRBJ2-3; no reliable D call. The CDR3 is 13 amino acids. CDR1 is SQVTM and CDR2 is ANQGSEA in the germline V gene. V lost 5 bases and J 2 bases, leaving 11 bases between the germline ends. As DNA, the CDR3 is TGCAGCGTTTTGAGTTCTGACACAGATACGCAGTATTTT. Translated: CSVLSSDTDTQYF.

The table lists this clone with a few counts. The V and J genes are TRBV5-6 and TRBJ1-4, with 7 bases aligning to TRBD1. The CDR3 runs to 15 residues. After removal of 4 bases from V and 2 bases from J, the junction contained 5 bases not matched to a gene. Germline lookup yields CDR1 SGHDT and CDR2 YYEEEE. In DNA, the CDR3 is TGTGCCAGCAGCCCGACAGGGCGCACTAATGAAAAACTGTTTTTT. Protein: CASSPTGRTNEKLFF.

The chain joins TRBV18 to TRBJ1-6; TRBD1 matches at 7 bases. The J segment lost 8 bases and the V segment lost 4 bases, leaving 2 bases of the junction unmatched. The length of the CDR3 is 13 residues. CDR1 KGHSH and CDR2 LQKENI come from the germline V gene. The CDR3 region is CASSRDRDSPLHF. The CDR3 region has the DNA TGTGCCAGCTCACGAGACAGGGATTCACCCCTCCACTTT.

The chain links TRBV7-9 to TRBJ1-2, with TRBD1 identical over 7 bases. This CDR3 contains 16 residues. The germline CDR1 and CDR2 sequences are SEHNR and FQNEAQ (reference sequence). Germline trimming cut 3 bases from V and 0 bases from J; bases unmatched to any gene: 7. Written as DNA, the CDR3 is TGTGCCAGCAGCTTCGAACTGACAGGGACTAACTATGGCTACACCTTC. Translation: CASSFELTGTNYGYTF. The complete variable domain, with remaining parts taken from reference TRBV7-9 and TRBJ1-2, reads DTGVSQNPRHKITKRGQNVTFRCDPISEHNRLYWYRQTLGQGPEFLTYFQNEAQLEKSRLLSDRFSAERPKGSFSTLEIQRTEQGDSAMYLCASSFELTGTNYGYTFGSGTRLTVV.

This clone was seen a single time. The V and J genes are TRBV7-2 and TRBJ2-1; 8 positions agree with TRBD2. The CDR3 runs 14 residues. Germline values: CDR1 SGHTA, CDR2 FQGNSA. V was pared by 6 bases and J by 4 bases, with 5 bases of the junction left unmatched. CDR3 amino acids: CASRLLAGYNEQFF. In nucleotides, the CDR3 is TGTGCCAGCAGGCTATTAGCGGGGTACAATGAGCAGTTCTTC.

This chain joins TRBV7-2 and TRBJ1-2; the D gene is possibly TRBD1 (6 bases). CDR1 and CDR2 (germline): SGHTA, FQGNSA. This CDR3 contains 17 residues. V lost 5 bases to trimming and J lost 2 bases, with 21 bases between them. DNA for the CDR3: TGTGCCAGCAGCCCAAATCCCCCAGGGGTGGGGAACTATGGCTACACCTTC. This translates into CASSPNPPGVGNYGYTF.

As concerns this clone: This same CDR3 is encoded by further DNA sequences in the sample. V and J are TRBV5-1 and TRBJ2-6; 7 nucleotides align to TRBD1. V lost 0 bases to trimming and J lost 0 bases; unmatched junction nucleotides: 3. Germline V CDR1 and CDR2: SGHRS, YFSETQ. CDR3 size: 17 residues. CDR3 nucleotide sequence: TGCGCCAGCAGCTTGGAGTACAGGGGCTCTGGGGCCAACGTCCTGACTTTC. Its translation is CASSLEYRGSGANVLTF.

The V and J genes are TRBV7-3 and TRBJ2-7; 9 positions match TRBD1. This CDR3 spans 14 amino acids. The germline gives CDR1 SGHTA, CDR2 FQGTGA. With V trimmed by 4 bases and J by 6 bases, 7 bases remained unmatched. DNA for the CDR3: TGTGCCAGCAGCTCGTCCGGGACAGGGAGCGAGCAGTACTTC. It specifies CASSSSGTGSEQYF.

J is TRBJ2-3 and V is TRBV6-1, with unresolved D. Trimming stripped 7 bases from V and 14 bases from J, with 25 bases between. This CDR3 has 14 residues. Germline CDR1 reads MNHNS; CDR2 reads SASEGT. The CDR3: CASTTQVGDSLRYF. CDR3 nucleotide sequence: TGTGCCAGCACAACTCAAGTCGGTGACTCCCTCCGGTATTTT.

This sequence joins TRBV11-2 and TRBJ1-4; a weak D match, TRBD1 (5 bases). Germline CDR1 reads SGHAT; CDR2 reads FQNNGV. V lost 4 bases to trimming and J lost 5 bases, with 14 bases between them. The CDR3 is 15 amino acids. CDR3 residues: CASSSPQGYNEKLFF. CDR3 bases: TGTGCCAGCAGCTCACCCCAGGGATACAATGAAAAACTGTTTTTT.

The chain recombines TRBV19 with TRBJ2-7, with 7 bases that match TRBD1. The V and J ends lost 5 bases and 2 bases, in that order; junction bases with no gene match: 9. The germline CDR1 and CDR2 sequences are LNHDA and SQIVND (reference sequence). This CDR3 has 15 residues. CDR3 sequence: CASSAGQDHTYEQYF. As DNA, the CDR3 is TGTGCCAGTAGTGCAGGACAGGACCACACCTACGAGCAGTACTTC. Using reference TRBV19 and TRBJ2-7 for the parts outside the CDR3, the full variable domain is DGGITQSPKYLFRKEGQNVTLSCEQNLNHDAMYWYRQDPGQGLRLIYYSQIVNDFQKGDIAEGYSVSREKKESFPLTVTSAQKNPTAFYLCASSAGQDHTYEQYFGPGTRLTVT.

The chain has TRBV5-1 and TRBJ2-1; 10 bases are shared with TRBD2. V dropped 2 bases and J dropped 4; count of bases not matched to a gene: 6. Germline-derived CDR1 and CDR2 are SGHRS and YFSETQ. The CDR3 sequence is 16 residues long. CDR3 bases: TGCGCCAGCAGCTTAGAAGCGGGGGGGACTTACAATGAGCAGTTCTTC. Its translation is CASSLEAGGTYNEQFF.

The V and J genes are TRBV5-4 and TRBJ1-2; 8 nucleotides line up with TRBD1. V gave up 5 bases and J gave up 8 bases; unmatched junction bases: 11. The CDR3 extends over 14 amino acids. Germline loops: CDR1 SGHNT, CDR2 YYREEE (reference sequence). CDR3 nucleotide sequence: TGTGCCAGCAGTCCGGCGGGCAGGGGGCAAGGCTACACCTTC. This codes for CASSPAGRGQGYTF.